This T cell receptor beta chain was obtained from a study of T-cell reconstitution after alpha-beta-depleted transplantation in children. Broader study findings: One year after transplant, T-cell counts and diversity came mostly from newly produced T cells. Some patients' high day-60 TCRbeta diversity was traced to surviving recipient T cells and thymic progenitors.

The V end was cut by 3 bases, the J end by 8 bases, with 7 bases between. The germline CDR1 and CDR2 sequences are LGHDT and YNNKEL (reference sequence). The CDR3 spans 11 residues. About this clonotype itself: Its specificity is not known.

Unique molecular identifiers were built into the TCRbeta library. TCRdb independently ran MiXCR on the PCR reads; one entry per CDR3 protein. This table holds approximately 85,000 distinct CDR3 sequences, around an eighth found once. Source: PBMCs, mostly from graft donor cells, taken 180 days after TCRalphabeta/CD19-depleted stem cell transplant. The chain recombines TRBV3-1 with TRBJ1-2; no firm D call. The sequence was obtained from a male patient aged 2-10 years who had a stem cell transplant for acute lymphoblastic leukemia, so the T cells may come from the graft donor. CDR3 protein: CASSHSGGYTF. For the CDR3, the DNA is TGTGCCAGCAGCCACAGCGGCGGCTACACCTTC. Based on the CDR3 plus reference TRBV3-1 and TRBJ1-2, the full variable domain is DTAVSQTPKYLVTQMGNDKSIKCEQNLGHDTMYWYKQDSKKFLKIMFSYNNKELIINETVPNRFSPKSPDKAHLNLHINSLELGDSAVYFCASSHSGGYTFGSGTRLTVV.